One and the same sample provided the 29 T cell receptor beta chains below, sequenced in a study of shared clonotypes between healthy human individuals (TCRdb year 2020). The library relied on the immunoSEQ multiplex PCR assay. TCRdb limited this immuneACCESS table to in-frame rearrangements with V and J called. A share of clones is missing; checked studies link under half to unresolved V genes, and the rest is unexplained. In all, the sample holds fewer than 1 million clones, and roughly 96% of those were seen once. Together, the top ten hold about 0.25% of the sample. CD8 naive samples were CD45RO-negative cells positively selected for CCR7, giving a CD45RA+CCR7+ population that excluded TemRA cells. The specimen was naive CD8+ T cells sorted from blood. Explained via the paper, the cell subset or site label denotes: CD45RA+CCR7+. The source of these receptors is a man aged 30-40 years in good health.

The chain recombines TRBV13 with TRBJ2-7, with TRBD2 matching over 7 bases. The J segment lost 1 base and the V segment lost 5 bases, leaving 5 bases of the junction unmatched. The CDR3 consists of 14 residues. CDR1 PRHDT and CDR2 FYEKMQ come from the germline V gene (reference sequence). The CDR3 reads CASSGGSTSYEQYF. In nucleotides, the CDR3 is TGTGCCAGCAGCGGCGGGAGCACTTCCTACGAGCAGTACTTC.

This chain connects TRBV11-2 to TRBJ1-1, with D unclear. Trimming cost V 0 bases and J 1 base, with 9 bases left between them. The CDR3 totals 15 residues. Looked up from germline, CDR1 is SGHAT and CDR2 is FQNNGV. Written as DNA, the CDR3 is TGTGCCAGCAGCTTAGATGAGGGAGGGAACACTGAAGCTTTCTTT. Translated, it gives CASSLDEGGNTEAFF.

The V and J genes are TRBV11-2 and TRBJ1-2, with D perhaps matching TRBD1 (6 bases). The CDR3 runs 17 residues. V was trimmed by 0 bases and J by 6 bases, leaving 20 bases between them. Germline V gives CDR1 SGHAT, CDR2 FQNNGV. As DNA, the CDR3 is TGTGCCAGCAGCTTAGATCAGGCTCAGGGGTTCGTGCATGGCTACACCTTC. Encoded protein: CASSLDQAQGFVHGYTF. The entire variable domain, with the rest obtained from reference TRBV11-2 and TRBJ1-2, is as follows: EAGVAQSPRYKIIEKRQSVAFWCNPISGHATLYWYQQILGQGPKLLIQFQNNGVVDDSQLPKDRFSAERLKGVDSTLKIQPAKLEDSAVYLCASSLDQAQGFVHGYTFGSGTRLTVV.

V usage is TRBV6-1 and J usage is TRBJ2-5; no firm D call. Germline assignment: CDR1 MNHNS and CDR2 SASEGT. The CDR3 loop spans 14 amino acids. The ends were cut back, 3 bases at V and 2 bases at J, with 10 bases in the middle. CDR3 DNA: TGTGCCAGCAGTGATTTCGGCGAGCAAGAGACCCAGTACTTC. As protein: CASSDFGEQETQYF.

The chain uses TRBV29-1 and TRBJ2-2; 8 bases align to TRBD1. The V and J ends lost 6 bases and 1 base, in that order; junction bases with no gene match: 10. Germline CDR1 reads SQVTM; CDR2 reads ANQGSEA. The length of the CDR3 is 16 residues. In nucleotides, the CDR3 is TGCAGCGTCGTTGGTAGGACAGGGCGGAACACCGGGGAGCTGTTTTTT. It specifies CSVVGRTGRNTGELFF.

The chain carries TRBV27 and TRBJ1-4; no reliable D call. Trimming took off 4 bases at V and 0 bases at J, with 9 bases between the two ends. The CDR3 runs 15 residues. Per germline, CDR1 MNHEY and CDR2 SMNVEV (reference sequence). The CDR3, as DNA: TGTGCCAGCAGTTCGACGGTTGCAACTAATGAAAAACTGTTTTTT. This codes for CASSSTVATNEKLFF.

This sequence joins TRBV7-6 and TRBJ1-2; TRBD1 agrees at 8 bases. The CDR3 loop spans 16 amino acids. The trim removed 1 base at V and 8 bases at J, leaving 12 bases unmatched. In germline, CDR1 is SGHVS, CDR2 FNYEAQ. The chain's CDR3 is CASSLGVAGGAEGYTF. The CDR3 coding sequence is TGTGCCAGCAGCTTAGGAGTGGCAGGGGGCGCGGAGGGCTACACCTTC.

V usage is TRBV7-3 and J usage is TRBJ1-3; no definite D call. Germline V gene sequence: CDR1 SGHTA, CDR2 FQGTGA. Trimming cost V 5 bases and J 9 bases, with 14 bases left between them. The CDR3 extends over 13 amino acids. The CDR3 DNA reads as TGTGCCAGCAGCCCAGACAATTCTCGCACCATATATTTT. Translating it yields CASSPDNSRTIYF. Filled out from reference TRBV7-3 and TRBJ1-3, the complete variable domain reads GAGVSQTPSNKVTEKGKYVELRCDPISGHTALYWYRQSLGQGPEFLIYFQGTGAADDSGLPNDRFFAVRPEGSVSTLKIQRTERGDSAVYLCASSPDNSRTIYFGEGSWLTVV.

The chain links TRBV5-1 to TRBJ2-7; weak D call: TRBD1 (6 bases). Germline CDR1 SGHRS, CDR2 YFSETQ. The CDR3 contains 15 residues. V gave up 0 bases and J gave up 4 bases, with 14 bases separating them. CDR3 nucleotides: TGCGCCAGCAGCTTGGAGGCAGGGGCAACATACGAGCAGTACTTC. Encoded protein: CASSLEAGATYEQYF.

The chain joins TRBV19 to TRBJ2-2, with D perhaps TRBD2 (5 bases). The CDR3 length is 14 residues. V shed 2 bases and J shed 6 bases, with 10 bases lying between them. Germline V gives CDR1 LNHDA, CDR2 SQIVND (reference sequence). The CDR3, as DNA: TGTGCCAGTAGTATAATGGGCGGGTCCGGGGAGCTGTTTTTT. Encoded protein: CASSIMGGSGELFF.

This CDR3 reads CASSFSGNGVTEAFF. The CDR3 DNA follows: TGTGCCAGCAGTTTTTCTGGAAATGGGGTGACTGAAGCTTTCTTT. The V call is TRBV27, the J call TRBJ1-1; D gene ambiguous. CDR1 MNHEY and CDR2 SMNVEV come from the germline V gene (reference sequence). Trimming stripped 3 bases from V and 5 bases from J, with 16 bases between. The CDR3 totals 15 residues.

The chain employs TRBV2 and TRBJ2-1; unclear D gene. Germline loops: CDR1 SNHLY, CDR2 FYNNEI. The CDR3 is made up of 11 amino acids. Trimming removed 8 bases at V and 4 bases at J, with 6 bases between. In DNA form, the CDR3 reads TGTGCCAGCCTTAGATACAATGAGCAGTTCTTC. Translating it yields CASLRYNEQFF.

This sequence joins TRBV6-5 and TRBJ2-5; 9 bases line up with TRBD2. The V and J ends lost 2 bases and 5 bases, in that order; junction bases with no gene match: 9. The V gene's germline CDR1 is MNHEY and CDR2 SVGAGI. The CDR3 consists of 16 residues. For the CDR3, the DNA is TGTGCCAGCAGTTACATAGCGGGAGACTTCGGGGAGACCCAGTACTTC. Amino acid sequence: CASSYIAGDFGETQYF.

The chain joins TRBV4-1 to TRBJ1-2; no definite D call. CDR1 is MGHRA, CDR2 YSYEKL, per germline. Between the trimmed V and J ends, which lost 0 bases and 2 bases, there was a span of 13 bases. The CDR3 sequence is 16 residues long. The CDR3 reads CASSQELTVHNYGYTF. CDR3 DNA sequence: TGCGCCAGCAGCCAAGAATTAACAGTGCACAACTATGGCTACACCTTC.

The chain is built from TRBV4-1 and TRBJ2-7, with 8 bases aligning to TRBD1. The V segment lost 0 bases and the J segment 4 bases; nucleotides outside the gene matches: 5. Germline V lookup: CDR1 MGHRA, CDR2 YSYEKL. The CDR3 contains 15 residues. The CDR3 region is CASSQETGVGYEQYF. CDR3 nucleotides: TGCGCCAGCAGCCAAGAGACAGGGGTTGGGTACGAGCAGTACTTC.

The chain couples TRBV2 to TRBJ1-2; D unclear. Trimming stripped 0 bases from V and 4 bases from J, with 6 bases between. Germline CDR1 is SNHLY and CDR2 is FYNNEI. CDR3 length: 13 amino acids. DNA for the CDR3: TGTGCCAGCAGTGAAGCGGCCTCCTATGGCTACACCTTC. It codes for CASSEAASYGYTF.

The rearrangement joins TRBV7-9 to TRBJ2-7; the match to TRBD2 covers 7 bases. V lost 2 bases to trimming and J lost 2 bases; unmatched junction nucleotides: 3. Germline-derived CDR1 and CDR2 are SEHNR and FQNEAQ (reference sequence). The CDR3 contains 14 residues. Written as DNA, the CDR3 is TGTGCCAGCAGCTTATCCAGCGGGGCCTACGAGCAGTACTTC. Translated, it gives CASSLSSGAYEQYF.

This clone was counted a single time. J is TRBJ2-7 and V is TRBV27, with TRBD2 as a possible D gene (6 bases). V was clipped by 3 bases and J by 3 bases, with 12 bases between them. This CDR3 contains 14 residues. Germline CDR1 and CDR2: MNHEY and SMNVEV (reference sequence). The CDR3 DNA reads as TGTGCCAGCAGTTTTGGAGGGGCCGACTACGAGCAGTACTTC. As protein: CASSFGGADYEQYF.

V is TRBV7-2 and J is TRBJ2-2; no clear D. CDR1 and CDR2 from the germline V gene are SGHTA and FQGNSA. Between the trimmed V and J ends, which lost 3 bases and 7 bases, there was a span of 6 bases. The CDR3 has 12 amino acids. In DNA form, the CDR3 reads TGTGCCAGCAGCTTTGAGAGCGGGGAGCTGTTTTTT. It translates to CASSFESGELFF.

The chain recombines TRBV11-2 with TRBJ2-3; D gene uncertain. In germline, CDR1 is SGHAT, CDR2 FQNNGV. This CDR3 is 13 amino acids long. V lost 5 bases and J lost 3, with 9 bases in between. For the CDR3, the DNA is TGTGCCAGCAGCGCAGTTGGGACAGATACGCAGTATTTT. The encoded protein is CASSAVGTDTQYF.

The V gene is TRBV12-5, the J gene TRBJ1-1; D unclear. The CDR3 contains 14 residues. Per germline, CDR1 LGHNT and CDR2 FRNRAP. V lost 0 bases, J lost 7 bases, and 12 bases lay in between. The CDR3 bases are TGTGCTAGTGGTTTGGTAGGAGGGCGGGGTGAAGCTTTCTTT. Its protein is CASGLVGGRGEAFF.

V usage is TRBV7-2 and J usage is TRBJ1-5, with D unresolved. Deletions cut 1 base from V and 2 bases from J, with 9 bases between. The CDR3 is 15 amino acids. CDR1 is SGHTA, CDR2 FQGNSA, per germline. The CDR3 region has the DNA TGTGCCAGCAGCTTAGATGGGGTCCGCAATCAGCCCCAGCATTTT. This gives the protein CASSLDGVRNQPQHF.

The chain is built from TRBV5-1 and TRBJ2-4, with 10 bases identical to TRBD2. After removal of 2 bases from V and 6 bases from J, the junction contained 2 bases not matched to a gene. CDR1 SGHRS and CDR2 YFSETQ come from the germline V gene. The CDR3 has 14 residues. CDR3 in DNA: TGCGCCAGCAGCTTAAGCGGGAGGGGAAACATTCAGTACTTC. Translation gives CASSLSGRGNIQYF. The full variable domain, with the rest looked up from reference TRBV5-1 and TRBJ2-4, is KAGVTQTPRYLIKTRGQQVTLSCSPISGHRSVSWYQQTPGQGLQFLFEYFSETQRNKGNFPGRFSGRQFSNSRSEMNVSTLELGDSALYLCASSLSGRGNIQYFGAGTRLSVL.

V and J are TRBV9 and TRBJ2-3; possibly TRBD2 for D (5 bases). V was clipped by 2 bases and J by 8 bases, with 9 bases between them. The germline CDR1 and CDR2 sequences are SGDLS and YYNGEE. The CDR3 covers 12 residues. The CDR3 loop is CASSVGESTQYF. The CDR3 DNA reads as TGTGCCAGCAGCGTCGGGGAATCTACGCAGTATTTT.

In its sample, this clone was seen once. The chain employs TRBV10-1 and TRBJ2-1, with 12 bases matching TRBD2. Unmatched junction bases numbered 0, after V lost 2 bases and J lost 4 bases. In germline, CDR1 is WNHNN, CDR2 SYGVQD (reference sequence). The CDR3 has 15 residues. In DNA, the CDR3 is TGCGCCAGCAGTGAGGGGACTAGCGGGTACAATGAGCAGTTCTTC. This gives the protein CASSEGTSGYNEQFF.

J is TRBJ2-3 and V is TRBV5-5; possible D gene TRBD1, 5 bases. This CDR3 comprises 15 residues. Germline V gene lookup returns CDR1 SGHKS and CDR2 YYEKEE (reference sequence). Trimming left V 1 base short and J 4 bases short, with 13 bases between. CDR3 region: CASSLYPSGPDTQYF. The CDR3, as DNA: TGTGCCAGCAGCTTGTATCCTTCAGGGCCAGATACGCAGTATTTT. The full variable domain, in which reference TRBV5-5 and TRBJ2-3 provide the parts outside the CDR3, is DAGVTQSPTHLIKTRGQQVTLRCSPISGHKSVSWYQQVLGQGPQFIFQYYEKEERGRGNFPDRFSARQFPNYSSELNVNALLLGDSALYLCASSLYPSGPDTQYFGPGTRLTVL.

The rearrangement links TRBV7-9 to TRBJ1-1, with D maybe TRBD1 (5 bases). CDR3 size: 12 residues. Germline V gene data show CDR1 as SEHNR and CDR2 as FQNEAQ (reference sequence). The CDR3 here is CVIAQGGTEAFF. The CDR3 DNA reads TGTGTCATTGCGCAGGGTGGGACTGAAGCTTTCTTT.

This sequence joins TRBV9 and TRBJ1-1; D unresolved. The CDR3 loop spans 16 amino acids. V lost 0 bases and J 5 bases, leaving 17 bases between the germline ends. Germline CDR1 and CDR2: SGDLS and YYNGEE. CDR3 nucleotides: TGTGCCAGCAGCGTAGACGGCAGCCGATGGGGTACTGAAGCTTTCTTT. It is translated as CASSVDGSRWGTEAFF.

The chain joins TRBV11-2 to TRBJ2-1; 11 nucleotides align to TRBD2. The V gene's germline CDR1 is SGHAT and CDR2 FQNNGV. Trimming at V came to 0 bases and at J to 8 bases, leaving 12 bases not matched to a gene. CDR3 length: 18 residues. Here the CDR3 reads CASSLEGLAGGPSDEQFF. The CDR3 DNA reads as TGTGCCAGCAGCTTAGAGGGGCTAGCGGGAGGTCCGAGCGATGAGCAGTTCTTC.